This is a list of T cell receptor beta chains from one sample in a study of naive and memory T cell subsets. TCRdb processed the UMI-ligation and nested PCR reads anew with MiXCR; each CDR3 protein has one entry. The data show over 110,000 distinct CDR3 sequences, with approximately 20% seen just once and approximately 0.63% held by the top ten. Sequenced sample: naive CD8+ T cells from blood. All receptors come from a human donor in good health. CDR3s include the opening cysteine and the closing phenylalanine or tryptophan. The D gene is left open where the match is weak. Where a row states a size, it is once, few, many or the class of an expanded clone; other rows omit it.

TRBJ2-7 TRBV28 13 TRBD2 many TGTGCCAGCGGACTAGCGGGAGTTTACGAGCAGTACTTC CASGLAGVYEQYF
TRBJ2-7 TRBV12-3/TRBV12-4 11 - many TGTGCCAGCAGTTTAGCTTTCGAGCAGTACTTC CASSLAFEQYF
TRBJ2-7 TRBV7-6 15 - - TGTGCCAGCAGCTTAGCAGGGGATGAATTTCGCGAGCAGTACTTC CASSLAGDEFREQYF
TRBJ2-5 TRBV4-1 16 - many TGCGCCAGCAGCCAAGATTGGCCGGAAAATCAAGAGACCCAGTACTTC CASSQDWPENQETQYF
TRBJ2-1 TRBV28 16 - - TGTGCCAGCAGTTACCAGAACTGGGTATCCTACAATGGGCAGTTCTTC CASSYQNWVSYNGQFF
TRBJ2-3 TRBV29-1 10 - few TGCAGCGTTAGCACAGATACGCAGTATTTT CSVSTDTQYF
TRBJ1-1 TRBV4-1 14 TRBD1 many TGCGCCAGCAGCCTCCGACAGGGAAGCACTGAAGCTTTCTTT CASSLRQGSTEAFF
TRBJ2-1 TRBV7-6 15 TRBD2 many TGTGCCAGCAGCTTAGGAGGGACTAGCGGGAATGAGCAGTTCTTC CASSLGGTSGNEQFF
TRBJ2-3 TRBV14 17 TRBD2 few TGTGCCAGCAGCCAAGTGCGCGGGAGGGCCCCCCCAGATACGCAGTATTTT CASSQVRGRAPPDTQYF
TRBJ2-2 TRBV27 14 - few TGTGCCAGCAGCCTTAGCCGGACGACCGGGGAGCTGTTTTTT CASSLSRTTGELFF
TRBJ2-3 TRBV30 13 - few TGTGCCTGGAGTGTAGCTAGCACAGATACGCAGTATTTT CAWSVASTDTQYF
TRBJ2-5 TRBV5-6 13 - few TGTGCCAGCAGCTCTACGTACCAAGAGACCCAGTACTTC CASSSTYQETQYF
TRBJ2-1 TRBV7-8 17 - - TGTGCCAGCAGATCAGCCCGAATTGGGGGAAGGTACAATGAGCAGTTCTTC CASRSARIGGRYNEQFF
TRBJ2-7 TRBV7-2 15 - few TGTGCCAGCAGCTTAGCGCCGCCTCCAACCTACGAGCAGTACTTC CASSLAPPPTYEQYF
TRBJ2-1 TRBV5-1 15 - few TGCGCCAGCAGCTTGGTAAACAGTCTCCACAATGAGCAGTTCTTC CASSLVNSLHNEQFF
TRBJ2-3 TRBV27 15 TRBD1 - TGTGCCAGCGGGCCATGGACAGGGGACACAGATACGCAGTATTTT CASGPWTGDTDTQYF
TRBJ1-5 TRBV6-1 14 TRBD1 few TGTGCCAGCGGGGGACAGGGGCTTTTTCAGCCCCAGCATTTT CASGGQGLFQPQHF
TRBJ2-1 TRBV13 11 - few TGTGCCAGCAGCTTGGGCGGGCAGCCGTTCTTC CASSLGGQPFF
TRBJ2-7 TRBV29-1 11 - few TGCAGCGTCGACATAGCCTACGAGCAGTACTTC CSVDIAYEQYF
TRBJ2-2 TRBV7-6 16 TRBD2 - TGTGCTAGCGGGGGACTAGCGGGCCCGAACACCGGGGAGCTGTTTTTT CASGGLAGPNTGELFF
TRBJ1-3 TRBV4-3 15 - - TGCGCCAGCAGCCAAGAGGCGGGAGTGGGAAACACCATATATTTT CASSQEAGVGNTIYF
TRBJ1-1 TRBV28 13 TRBD1 - TGTGCCAGCAGACCGTGGGACAGAAATGAAGCTTTCTTT CASRPWDRNEAFF
TRBJ2-7 TRBV20-1 15 - - TGCAGTGCTAGAGATGGCGATTCTGGATGGGGCGAGCAGTACTTC CSARDGDSGWGEQYF
TRBJ2-1 TRBV5-8 15 TRBD2 once TGTGCCAGCAGCTCGCCTTCTAGCGGGAGAATTGAGCAGTTCTTC CASSSPSSGRIEQFF
TRBJ2-7 TRBV4-1 14 TRBD2 - TGCGCCAGCAGCCAAGTGGGACTAGCTTCCGAGCAGTACTTC CASSQVGLASEQYF
TRBJ1-5 TRBV27 13 - - TGTGCCACTCCAGCGGACAGCAATCAGCCCCAGCATTTT CATPADSNQPQHF
TRBJ1-4 TRBV7-6 17 - many TGTGCCAGCAGCTTGTTTTCCGGGCAGGCAACTAATGAAAAACTGTTTTTT CASSLFSGQATNEKLFF
TRBJ2-1 TRBV27 12 - - TGTGCCAGCAGTAAAGAGGGCAATGAGCAGTTCTTC CASSKEGNEQFF
TRBJ2-5 TRBV28 14 TRBD2 - TGTGCCAGCAGTCCACGACTAGCGACGGAGACCCAGTACTTC CASSPRLATETQYF
TRBJ2-1 TRBV29-1 16 - - TGCAGCGTTGAAGGCCTGACCCTGTCCTCCTACAATGAGCAGTTCTTC CSVEGLTLSSYNEQFF
TRBJ2-1 TRBV12-3/TRBV12-4 13 - few TGTGCCAGCAGTTTAGTCCTCGGGAGTGAGCAGTTCTTC CASSLVLGSEQFF
TRBJ2-7 TRBV29-1 12 TRBD1 few TGCAGCGTTGAAACAGGGGACTACGAGCAGTACTTC CSVETGDYEQYF
TRBJ2-7 TRBV28 17 TRBD2 once TGTGCCAGCAGTCCCGCCGTGTTTAGCGGGAGGACCTACGAGCAGTACTTC CASSPAVFSGRTYEQYF